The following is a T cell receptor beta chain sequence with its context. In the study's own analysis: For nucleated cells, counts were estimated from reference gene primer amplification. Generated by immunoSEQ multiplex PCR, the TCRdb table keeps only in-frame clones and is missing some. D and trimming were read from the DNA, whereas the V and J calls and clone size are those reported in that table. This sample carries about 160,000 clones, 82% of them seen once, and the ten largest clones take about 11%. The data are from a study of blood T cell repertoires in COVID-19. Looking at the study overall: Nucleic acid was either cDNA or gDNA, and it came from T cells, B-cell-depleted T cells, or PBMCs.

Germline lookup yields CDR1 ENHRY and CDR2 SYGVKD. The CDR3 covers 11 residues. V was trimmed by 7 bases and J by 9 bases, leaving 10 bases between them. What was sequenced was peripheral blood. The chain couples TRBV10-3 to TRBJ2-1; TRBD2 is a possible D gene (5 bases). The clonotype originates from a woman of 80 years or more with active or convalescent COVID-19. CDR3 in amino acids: CAIKRWGEQFF. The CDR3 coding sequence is TGTGCCATCAAGCGGTGGGGTGAGCAGTTCTTC.